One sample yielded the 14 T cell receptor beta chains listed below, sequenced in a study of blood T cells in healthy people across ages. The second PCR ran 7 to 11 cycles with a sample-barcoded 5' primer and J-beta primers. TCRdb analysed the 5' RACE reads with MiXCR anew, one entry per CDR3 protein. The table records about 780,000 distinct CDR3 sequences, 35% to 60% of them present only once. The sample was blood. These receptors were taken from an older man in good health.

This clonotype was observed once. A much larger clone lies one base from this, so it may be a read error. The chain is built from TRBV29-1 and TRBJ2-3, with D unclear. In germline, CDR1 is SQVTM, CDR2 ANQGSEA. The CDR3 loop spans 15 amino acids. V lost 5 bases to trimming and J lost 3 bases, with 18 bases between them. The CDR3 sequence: CSVKIRLLRTDTQYF. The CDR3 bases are TGCAGCGTTAAAATAAGGCTGCTTAGGACAGATACGCAGTATTTT.

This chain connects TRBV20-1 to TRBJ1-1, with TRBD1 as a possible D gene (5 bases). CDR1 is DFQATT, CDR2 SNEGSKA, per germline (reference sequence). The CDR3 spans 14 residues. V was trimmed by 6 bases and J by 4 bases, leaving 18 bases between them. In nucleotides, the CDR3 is TGCAGTGCCTCCCGCTCGGGGGGAAGCACTGAAGCTTTCTTT. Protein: CSASRSGGSTEAFF.

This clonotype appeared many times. CDR3 nucleotide sequence: TGCAGTGCTCCCGACCAACATGGCGGGAGAGAGACCCAGTACTTC. This translates into CSAPDQHGGRETQYF. The chain uses TRBV20-1 and TRBJ2-5; 7 positions agree with TRBD2. The CDR3 has 15 amino acids. Germline V gene sequence: CDR1 DFQATT, CDR2 SNEGSKA (reference sequence). The V gene end was trimmed by 5 bases and the J gene end by 4 bases; junction bases not matched to a gene: 13.

The CDR3 bases are TGTGCCAGCAGCCCCTTTGGGGGAGGCGAGCAGTACTTC. This gives the protein CASSPFGGGEQYF. The chain combines TRBV7-3 with TRBJ2-7, with D possibly TRBD2 on 6 matching bases. V was clipped by 5 bases and J by 6 bases, with 14 bases between them. Germline V gives CDR1 SGHTA, CDR2 FQGTGA. The CDR3 length is 13 residues.

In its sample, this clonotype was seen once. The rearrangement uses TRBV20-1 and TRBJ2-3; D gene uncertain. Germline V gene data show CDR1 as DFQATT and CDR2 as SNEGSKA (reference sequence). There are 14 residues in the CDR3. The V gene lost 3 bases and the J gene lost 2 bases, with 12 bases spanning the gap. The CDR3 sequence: CSASLVAATDTQYF. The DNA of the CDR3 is TGCAGTGCTAGTTTGGTTGCTGCCACAGATACGCAGTATTTT.

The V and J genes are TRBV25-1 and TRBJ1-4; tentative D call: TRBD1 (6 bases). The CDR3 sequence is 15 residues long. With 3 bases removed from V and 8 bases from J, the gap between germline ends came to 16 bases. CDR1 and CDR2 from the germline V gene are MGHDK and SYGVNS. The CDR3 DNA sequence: TGTGCCAGCAGTGATATTGGGCAGGGGTCCGAAAAACTGTTTTTT. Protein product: CASSDIGQGSEKLFF.

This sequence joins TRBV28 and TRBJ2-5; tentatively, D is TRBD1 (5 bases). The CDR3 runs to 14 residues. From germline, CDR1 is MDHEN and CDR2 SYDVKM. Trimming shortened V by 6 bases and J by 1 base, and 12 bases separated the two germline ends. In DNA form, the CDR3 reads TGTGCCAGCAGCCAACAGGATATCCAAGAGACCCAGTACTTC. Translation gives CASSQQDIQETQYF. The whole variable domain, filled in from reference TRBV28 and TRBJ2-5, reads DVKVTQSSRYLVKRTGEKVFLECVQDMDHENMFWYRQDPGLGLRLIYFSYDVKMKEKGDIPEGYSVSREKKERFSLILESASTNQTSMYLCASSQQDIQETQYFGPGTRLLVL.

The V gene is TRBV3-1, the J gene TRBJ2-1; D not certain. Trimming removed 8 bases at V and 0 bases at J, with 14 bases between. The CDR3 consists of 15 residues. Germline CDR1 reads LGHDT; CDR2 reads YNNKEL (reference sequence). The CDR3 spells CASGKGVGSYNEQFF. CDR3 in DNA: TGTGCCAGCGGAAAGGGCGTTGGCTCCTACAATGAGCAGTTCTTC.

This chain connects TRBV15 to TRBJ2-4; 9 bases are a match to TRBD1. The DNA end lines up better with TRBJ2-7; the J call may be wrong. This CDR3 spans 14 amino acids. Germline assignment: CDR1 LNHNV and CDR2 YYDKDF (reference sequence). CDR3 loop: CATSYPGQGYEQYF. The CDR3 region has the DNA TGTGCCACCAGCTACCCGGGACAGGGCTACGAGCAGTACTTC.

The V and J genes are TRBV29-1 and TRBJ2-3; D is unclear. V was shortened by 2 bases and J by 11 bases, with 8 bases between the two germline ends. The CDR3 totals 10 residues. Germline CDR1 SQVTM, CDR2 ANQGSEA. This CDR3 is CSVEQLGQYF. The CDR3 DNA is TGCAGCGTTGAACAACTTGGGCAGTATTTT.

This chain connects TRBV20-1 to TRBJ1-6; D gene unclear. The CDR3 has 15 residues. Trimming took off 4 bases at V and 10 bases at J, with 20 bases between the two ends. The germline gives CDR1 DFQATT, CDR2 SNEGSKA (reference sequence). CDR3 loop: CSATRVWRFRSPLHF. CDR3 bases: TGCAGTGCTACCCGCGTCTGGCGATTTCGATCACCCCTCCACTTT.

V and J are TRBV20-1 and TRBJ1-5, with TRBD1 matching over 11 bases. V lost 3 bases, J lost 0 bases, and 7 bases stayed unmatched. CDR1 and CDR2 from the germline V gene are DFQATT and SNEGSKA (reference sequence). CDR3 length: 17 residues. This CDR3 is CSASPGQGGYSNQPQHF. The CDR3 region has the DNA TGCAGTGCTAGCCCGGGACAGGGGGGGTATAGCAATCAGCCCCAGCATTTT.

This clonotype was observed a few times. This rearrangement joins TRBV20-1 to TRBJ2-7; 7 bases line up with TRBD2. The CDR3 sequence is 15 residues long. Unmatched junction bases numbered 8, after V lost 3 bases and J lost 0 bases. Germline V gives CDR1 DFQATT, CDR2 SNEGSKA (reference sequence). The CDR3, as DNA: TGCAGTGCTAGGTCAGGGCGCGGGAGCTCCTACGAGCAGTACTTC. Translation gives CSARSGRGSSYEQYF.

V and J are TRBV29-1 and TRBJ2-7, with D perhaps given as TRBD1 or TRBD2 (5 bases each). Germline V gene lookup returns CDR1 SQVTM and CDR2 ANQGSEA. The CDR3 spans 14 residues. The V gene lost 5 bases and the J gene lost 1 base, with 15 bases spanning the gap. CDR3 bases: TGCAGCGTTATAACTAGTGGGGGTTCCTACGAGCAGTACTTC. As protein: CSVITSGGSYEQYF.